What follows are 16 T cell receptor beta chains derived from one specimen sequenced in a study of T cells in narcolepsy. Measured with immunoSEQ multiplex PCR; TCRdb has only the in-frame clones, and not every one. The repertoire includes under 8,500 clones, roughly two thirds of them detected once, and 20% to 25% sits in the top ten. The specimen sequenced was CD45RA- memory CD8+ T cells from PBMCs. Receptors were obtained from a human donor with narcolepsy.

The V call is TRBV9, the J call TRBJ1-6; a weak D match, TRBD1 (5 bases). The CDR3 runs 14 residues. Germline values: CDR1 SGDLS, CDR2 YYNGEE. Trimming took off 0 bases at V and 7 bases at J, with 8 bases between the two ends. For the CDR3, the DNA is TGTGCCAGCAGCGTAGCTCAGGGAAATTCACCCCTCCACTTT. This translates into CASSVAQGNSPLHF.

By proportion, this clone is medium-sized. The chain couples TRBV6-6 to TRBJ1-5; TRBD1 might be the D (5 bases). In germline, CDR1 is MNHNY, CDR2 SVGAGI (reference sequence). The CDR3 spans 13 residues. With 9 bases removed from V and 5 bases from J, the gap between germline ends came to 14 bases. The CDR3: CASGPGLDQPQHF. The CDR3, as DNA: TGTGCCAGTGGCCCAGGGCTGGATCAGCCCCAGCATTTT.

Only one count was recorded for this clone. This chain joins TRBV4-2 and TRBJ2-3, with D uncertain. V was trimmed by 0 bases and J by 6 bases, leaving 13 bases between them. Germline CDR1 LGHNA, CDR2 YNFKEQ. CDR3 length: 15 amino acids. CDR3 in DNA: TGTGCCAGCAGCCAAGAGGGTCGGCCCGGGGATACGCAGTATTTT. It specifies CASSQEGRPGDTQYF.

In this sample, this clone turned up a few times. The V and J genes are TRBV2 and TRBJ1-1, with D tentatively TRBD1 (5 bases). Germline CDR1 reads SNHLY; CDR2 reads FYNNEI. There are 13 residues in the CDR3. V dropped 6 bases and J dropped 0 bases, with 8 bases sitting between them. The CDR3 nucleotides read TGTGCCAGCAGCGACAGCATGAACACTGAAGCTTTCTTT. It translates to CASSDSMNTEAFF.

The rearrangement links TRBV7-9 to TRBJ1-2, with a tentative D call TRBD1 (5 bases). Trimming stripped 6 bases from V and 4 bases from J, with 18 bases between. This CDR3 spans 15 amino acids. Germline V CDR1 and CDR2: SEHNR, FQNEAQ (reference sequence). Written as DNA, the CDR3 is TGTGCCAGCAGTTACTCCGGGACCGAAACCTATGGCTACACCTTC. Translated, it gives CASSYSGTETYGYTF.

J is TRBJ2-7 and V is TRBV28, with 7 bases identical to TRBD1. Per the germline V gene, CDR1 is MDHEN and CDR2 is SYDVKM. The junction had 6 bases not matched to a gene; V was cut back by 4 bases and J by 6 bases. This CDR3 is built from 13 residues. CDR3 nucleotides: TGTGCCAGCAGTTCCCGGACAGGCCCCGAGCAGTACTTC. Translated: CASSSRTGPEQYF.

The chain carries TRBV4-3 and TRBJ1-5; a weak D match, TRBD1 (6 bases). The CDR3 is made up of 14 amino acids. Trimming cost V 1 base and J 4 bases, with 8 bases left between them. Germline V gene data show CDR1 as LGHNA and CDR2 as YSLEER. CDR3: CASSQGTANQPQHF. The DNA of the CDR3 is TGCGCCAGCAGCCAAGGGACAGCGAATCAGCCCCAGCATTTT.

J is TRBJ1-5 and V is TRBV6-8; weak D call: TRBD1 (5 bases). The CDR3 is 13 amino acids. The V end was cut by 9 bases, the J end by 5 bases, with 14 bases between. Germline-derived CDR1 and CDR2 are MNHGY and SAAAGT. The CDR3 bases are TGTGCCAGTGGCCCAGGGCTGGATCAGCCCCAGCATTTT. Residues: CASGPGLDQPQHF.

This CDR3 is CASSSEWGGSTNEKLFF. In DNA form, the CDR3 reads TGTGCCAGCAGTTCTGAGTGGGGGGGTTCAACTAATGAAAAACTGTTTTTT. The rearrangement links TRBV27 to TRBJ1-4; weak D call: TRBD1 (5 bases). The V gene lost 4 bases and the J gene lost 0 bases, with 15 bases spanning the gap. The CDR3 is 17 amino acids. Germline assignment: CDR1 MNHEY and CDR2 SMNVEV (reference sequence).

V and J are TRBV4-2 and TRBJ2-2; maybe TRBD1 (5 bases). The CDR3 is 15 residues long. From germline, CDR1 is LGHNA and CDR2 YNFKEQ. V lost 8 bases and J lost 0, with 13 bases in between. CDR3 loop: CASGAAGTNTGELFF. The CDR3 DNA sequence: TGTGCCAGCGGGGCCGCCGGAACGAACACCGGGGAGCTGTTTTTT.

The chain employs TRBV6-6 and TRBJ2-1; D unclear. CDR1 is MNHNY, CDR2 SVGAGI, per germline (reference sequence). This CDR3 region has 15 residues. Trimming left V 4 bases short and J 0 bases short, with 10 bases between. For the CDR3, the DNA is TGTGCCAGCAGTTTGGCGGAGAGCTCCTACAATGAGCAGTTCTTC. This codes for CASSLAESSYNEQFF.

The table lists this clone with a count of one. CDR3 amino acids: CASSDVTGLDYGYTF. The CDR3 nucleotides read TGTGCCAGCAGTGATGTCACGGGCTTGGACTATGGCTACACCTTC. The chain recombines TRBV2 with TRBJ1-2, with unresolved D. V was cut by 3 bases and J by 3 bases, with 14 bases left in between. The germline V gene has CDR1 SNHLY and CDR2 FYNNEI. The CDR3 is 15 amino acids.

This clone was detected a few times. The chain combines TRBV9 with TRBJ2-2, with D unresolved. Germline V gene lookup returns CDR1 SGDLS and CDR2 YYNGEE. Deletions cut 4 bases from V and 6 bases from J, with 10 bases between. The CDR3 is 13 amino acids. CDR3 residues: CASSSDQAGELFF. CDR3 sequence (DNA): TGTGCCAGCAGCTCCGACCAGGCCGGGGAGCTGTTTTTT.

This clone was counted only a few times. The junction differs from germline at one of its ends, possibly a read error. The chain has TRBV7-9 and TRBJ2-5; D is perhaps TRBD2 (5 bases). The CDR3 runs to 13 residues. Per germline, CDR1 SEHNR and CDR2 FQNEAQ (reference sequence). The CDR3: CASSSGGGETQYF. The CDR3 region has the DNA TGTGCTAGCAGCTCTGGAGGAGGAGAGACCCAGTACTTC. Supplemented by reference TRBV7-9 and TRBJ2-5, the full variable domain reads DTGVSQNPRHKITKRGQNVTFRCDPISEHNRLYWYRQTLGQGPEFLTYFQNEAQLEKSRLLSDRFSAERPKGSFSTLEIQRTEQGDSAMYLCASSSGGGETQYFGPGTRLLVL.

The gene calls are TRBV7-3 and TRBJ2-2, with D perhaps matching TRBD2 (5 bases). The germline CDR1 and CDR2 sequences are SGHTA and FQGTGA. This CDR3 contains 18 residues. V lost 5 bases, J lost 2 bases, and 21 bases lay in between. CDR3 bases: TGTGCCAGCAGCCCCTACGGGCCCACCGGGAAAAACACCGGGGAGCTGTTTTTT. This gives the protein CASSPYGPTGKNTGELFF.

The V call is TRBV28, the J call TRBJ1-2; the match to TRBD1 covers 7 bases. V was clipped by 8 bases and J by 4 bases; unmatched bases: 16. CDR1 and CDR2 from the germline V gene are MDHEN and SYDVKM. This CDR3 region has 16 residues. CDR3 in DNA: TGTGCCAGCGGAAATCCGCTCAGGGACAGTCCCTATGGCTACACCTTC. It translates to CASGNPLRDSPYGYTF.